The next 8 T cell receptor beta chains were all read from a single sample in a study of response to subunit inactivated influenza vaccine. MiXCR, run by TCRdb on the RT-PCR reads, gives a single entry per CDR3 protein. This table has roughly 700,000 distinct CDR3 sequences, approximately 15% appearing once. This specimen consisted of PBMCs from blood, obtained roughly 15 days before vaccination. The receptors were gathered from a man in his forties or fifties who received an inactivated influenza vaccine.

This clonotype was detected ten times or more. This rearrangement joins TRBV5-1 to TRBJ1-4; D uncertain. The CDR3 is 14 amino acids. Trimming removed 0 bases from V and 8 bases from J, with 11 bases in between. The germline CDR1 and CDR2 sequences are SGHRS and YFSETQ. The DNA of the CDR3 is TGCGCCAGCAGCTTGGATGGACTCGGGGAAAAACTGTTTTTT. Translated, it gives CASSLDGLGEKLFF.

This clonotype was seen more than once but under ten times. The chain is built from TRBV10-3 and TRBJ2-4; D is undetermined. Trimming stripped 0 bases from V and 10 bases from J, with 7 bases between. Looked up from germline, CDR1 is ENHRY and CDR2 is SYGVKD. This CDR3 spans 12 amino acids. CDR3 in DNA: TGTGCCATCAGTGAGTCGTCGGATATTCAGTACTTC. The encoded protein is CAISESSDIQYF.

The chain combines TRBV5-8 with TRBJ2-1, with D tentatively TRBD1 or TRBD2 (5 bases each). This CDR3 has 16 amino acids. Trimming removed 1 base at V and 0 bases at J, with 11 bases between. Germline lookup yields CDR1 SGHTS and CDR2 YDEGEE. CDR3 region: CASSLFDSGSYNEQFF. CDR3 coding DNA: TGTGCCAGCAGCTTGTTCGACAGCGGCTCCTACAATGAGCAGTTCTTC. Full variable domain (remainder filled in from reference TRBV5-8 and TRBJ2-1): EAGVTQSPTHLIKTRGQQATLRCSPISGHTSVYWYQQALGLGLQFLLWYDEGEERNRGNFPPRFSGRQFPNYSSELNVNALELEDSALYLCASSLFDSGSYNEQFFGPGTRLTVL.

The chain joins TRBV10-3 to TRBJ2-6; 9 bases align to TRBD1. Germline trimming cut 7 bases from V and 4 bases from J; bases unmatched to any gene: 11. The CDR3 has 17 amino acids. The V gene's germline CDR1 is ENHRY and CDR2 SYGVKD. CDR3 protein: CAINPDRGAAGANVLTF. DNA for the CDR3: TGTGCCATCAATCCGGACAGGGGTGCGGCCGGGGCCAACGTCCTGACTTTC.

The rearrangement joins TRBV6-2 or TRBV6-3 to TRBJ1-2; maybe TRBD1 (6 bases). Trimming took 0 bases from V and 6 from J, leaving 11 bases between them. There are 14 residues in the CDR3. The V gene's germline CDR1 is MNHEY and CDR2 SVGEGT. CDR3 nucleotide sequence: TGTGCCAGCAGTTACTCCGAACAGGGAGATGGCTACACCTTC. Protein: CASSYSEQGDGYTF.

The sample holds a few counts of this clonotype. The rearrangement joins TRBV7-2 to TRBJ2-2; D may be TRBD1 or TRBD2 (6 bases each). The CDR3 contains 15 residues. V lost 2 bases and J lost 5, with 12 bases in between. Germline assignment: CDR1 SGHTA and CDR2 FQGNSA. The CDR3 spells CASSLQQGRTGELFF. CDR3 sequence (DNA): TGTGCCAGCAGCTTACAGCAGGGGAGGACCGGGGAGCTGTTTTTT.

This clonotype was seen a few times. The gene calls are TRBV6-4 and TRBJ2-3, with D possibly being TRBD1 or TRBD2 (5 bases each). Germline assignment: CDR1 MRHNA and CDR2 SNTAGT. The CDR3 is made up of 15 amino acids. With 6 bases removed from V and 1 base from J, the gap between germline ends came to 14 bases. The CDR3 reads CASSKSGAGTDTQYF. The CDR3 nucleotides are TGTGCCAGCAGCAAATCCGGGGCGGGCACAGATACGCAGTATTTT.

This chain connects TRBV7-3 to TRBJ2-1; D remains ambiguous. The CDR3 consists of 14 residues. The V end was cut by 2 bases, the J end by 8 bases, with 13 bases between. Germline V CDR1 and CDR2: SGHTA, FQGTGA. CDR3 DNA sequence: TGTGCCAGCAGCTTAGTCCCCCCGAGGTATGAGCAGTTCTTC. It encodes CASSLVPPRYEQFF.